This T cell receptor beta chain came from a study of T cells after yellow fever vaccination. Study-wide results and limits: A weaker secondary response peaked on day 5, the primary on day 15. Relatively few clonotypes were ones that appeared in both CD4 and CD8 compartments. In post-booster samples, most primary-vaccination clones reappeared (approximately 97% CD4, 70% to 90% CD8).

MiXCR, run by TCRdb on the 5' RACE reads, gives a single entry per CDR3 protein. The table records 500,000 to 650,000 distinct CDR3 sequences, about a sixth of them present only once. CDR1 SGHRS and CDR2 YFSETQ come from the germline V gene. V lost 5 bases to trimming and J lost 7 bases; unmatched junction nucleotides: 6. The CDR3 covers 13 residues. This clonotype was seen a few times. The antigen remains undetermined. This sequence joins TRBV5-1 and TRBJ2-1; 7 nucleotides line up with TRBD2. The receptor's source is a man in his late teens or twenties who received the YFV17D yellow fever vaccine. The material sequenced was PBMCs, taken about 5 days after the first yellow fever vaccination. This CDR3 is CASRGEGLNEQFF. The CDR3 DNA reads TGCGCCAGCAGGGGGGAGGGGTTGAATGAGCAGTTCTTC.